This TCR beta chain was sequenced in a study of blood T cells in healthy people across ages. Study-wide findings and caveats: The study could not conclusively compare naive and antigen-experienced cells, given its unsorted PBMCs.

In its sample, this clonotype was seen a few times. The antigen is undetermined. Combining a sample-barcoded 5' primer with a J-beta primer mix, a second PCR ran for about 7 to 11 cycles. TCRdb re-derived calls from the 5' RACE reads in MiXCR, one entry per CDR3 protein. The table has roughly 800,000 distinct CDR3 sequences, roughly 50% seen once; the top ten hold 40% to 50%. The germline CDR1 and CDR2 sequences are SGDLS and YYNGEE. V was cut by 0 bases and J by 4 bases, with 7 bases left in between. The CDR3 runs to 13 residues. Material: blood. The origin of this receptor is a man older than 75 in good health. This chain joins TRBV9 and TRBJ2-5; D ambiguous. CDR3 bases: TGTGCCAGCAGCGTAGGGGCAGCAGAGACCCAGTACTTC. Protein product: CASSVGAAETQYF.